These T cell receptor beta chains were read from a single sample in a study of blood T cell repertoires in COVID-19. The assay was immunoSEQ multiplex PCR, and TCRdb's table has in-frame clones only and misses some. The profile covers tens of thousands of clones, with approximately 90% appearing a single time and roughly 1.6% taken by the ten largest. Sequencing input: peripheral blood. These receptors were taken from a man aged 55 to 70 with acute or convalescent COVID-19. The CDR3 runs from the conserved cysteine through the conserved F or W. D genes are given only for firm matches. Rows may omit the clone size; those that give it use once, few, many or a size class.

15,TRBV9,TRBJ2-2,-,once,CASSVAVGETGELFF,TGTGCCAGCAGCGTAGCCGTGGGAGAGACCGGGGAGCTGTTTTTT
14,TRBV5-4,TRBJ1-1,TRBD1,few,CASSFGQGQSEAFF,TGTGCCAGCAGCTTTGGACAGGGACAATCTGAAGCTTTCTTT
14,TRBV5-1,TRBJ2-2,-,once,CASSSGINTGELFF,TGCGCCAGCAGCTCCGGGATCAACACCGGGGAGCTGTTTTTT
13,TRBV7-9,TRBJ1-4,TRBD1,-,CASSGGGGEKLFF,TGTGCCAGCAGCGGAGGGGGCGGTGAAAAACTGTTTTTT
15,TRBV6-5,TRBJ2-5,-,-,CASRDLGRAGETQYF,TGTGCCAGCAGAGATCTTGGCAGGGCAGGAGAGACCCAGTACTTC
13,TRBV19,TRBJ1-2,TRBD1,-,CASSIDRRQGITF,TGTGCCAGTAGTATAGATCGAAGACAGGGGATCACCTTC
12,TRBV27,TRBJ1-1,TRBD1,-,CASRTGGTEAFF,TGTGCCAGCAGAACAGGGGGCACTGAAGCTTTCTTT
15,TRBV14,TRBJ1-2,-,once,CASSQDGRRVMGYTF,TGTGCCAGCAGCCAAGACGGGCGGAGGGTTATGGGCTACACCTTC
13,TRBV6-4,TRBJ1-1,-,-,CASSNKLNTEAFF,TGTGCCAGCAGTAATAAGCTGAACACTGAAGCTTTCTTT
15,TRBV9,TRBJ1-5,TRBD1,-,CASSVGQGSNQPQHF,TGTGCCAGCAGCGTAGGACAGGGGAGTAATCAGCCCCAGCATTTT
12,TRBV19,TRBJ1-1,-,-,CASTQGFTEAFF,TGTGCCAGTACGCAGGGTTTCACTGAAGCTTTCTTT
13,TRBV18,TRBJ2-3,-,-,CASSPMRADTQYF,TGTGCCAGCTCACCAATGCGAGCAGATACGCAGTATTTT
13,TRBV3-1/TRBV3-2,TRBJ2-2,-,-,CASSLLAAGELFF,TGTGCCAGCAGCCTCCTAGCTGCGGGGGAGCTGTTTTTT
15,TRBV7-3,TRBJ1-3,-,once,CASSASQGSGNTIYF,TGTGCCAGCAGCGCCTCCCAGGGTTCAGGAAACACCATATATTTT
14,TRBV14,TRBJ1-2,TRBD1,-,CASSADRGQGSYTF,TGTGCCAGCAGCGCGGACAGGGGGCAAGGTAGCTACACCTTC
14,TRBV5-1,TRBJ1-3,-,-,CASSLGQTGNTIYF,TGCGCCAGCAGCTTAGGACAGACTGGAAACACCATATATTTT
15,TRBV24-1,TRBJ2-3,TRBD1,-,CATRGFGTGTDTQYF,TGTGCCACCAGGGGATTCGGGACAGGGACAGATACGCAGTATTTT
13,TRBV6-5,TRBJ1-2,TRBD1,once,CASSTGGDYGYTF,TGTGCCAGCAGCACAGGGGGAGACTATGGCTACACCTTC
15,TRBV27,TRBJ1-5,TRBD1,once,CASSLRGTGVQPQHF,TGTGCCAGCAGTCTCCGGGGGACAGGGGTCCAGCCCCAGCATTTT
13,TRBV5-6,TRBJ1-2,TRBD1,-,CASTVDRAYGYTF,TGTGCCAGCACCGTGGACAGGGCCTATGGCTACACCTTC
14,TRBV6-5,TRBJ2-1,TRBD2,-,CASIGAGGRNEQFF,TGTGCCTCCATCGGTGCGGGGGGTCGCAATGAGCAGTTCTTC
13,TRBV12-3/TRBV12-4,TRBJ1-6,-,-,CASSLQGNSPLHF,TGTGCCAGCAGTTTACAGGGTAATTCACCCCTCCACTTT
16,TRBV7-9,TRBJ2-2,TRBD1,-,CASRPAGTANTGELFF,TGTGCCAGCAGACCTGCCGGGACAGCTAACACCGGGGAGCTGTTTTTT
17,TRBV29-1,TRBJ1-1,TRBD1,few,CSVEDWGLTGVDTEAFF,TGCAGCGTTGAAGATTGGGGACTCACAGGGGTAGACACTGAAGCTTTCTTT
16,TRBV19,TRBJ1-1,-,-,CASSIERPAGGSEAFF,TGTGCCAGTAGTATCGAAAGACCGGCGGGAGGTAGTGAAGCTTTCTTT
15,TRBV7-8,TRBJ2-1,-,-,CASSLGLVTHNEQFF,TGTGCCAGCAGCTTAGGGCTAGTTACCCACAATGAGCAGTTCTTC
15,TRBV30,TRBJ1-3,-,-,CAWRIAGRSGNTIYF,TGTGCCTGGAGGATTGCAGGCCGCTCTGGAAACACCATATATTTT
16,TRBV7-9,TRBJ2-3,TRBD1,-,CASSSGQGTLTDTQYF,TGTGCCAGCAGCTCAGGACAGGGGACGCTCACAGATACGCAGTATTTT
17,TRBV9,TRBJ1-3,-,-,CASSATTGFFPGNTIYF,TGTGCCAGCAGCGCAACCACAGGGTTTTTTCCTGGAAACACCATATATTTT
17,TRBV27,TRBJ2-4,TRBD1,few,CASSPRTGGITLTIQYF,TGTGCCAGCAGTCCCCGGACAGGGGGAATCACTCTGACCATTCAGTACTTC